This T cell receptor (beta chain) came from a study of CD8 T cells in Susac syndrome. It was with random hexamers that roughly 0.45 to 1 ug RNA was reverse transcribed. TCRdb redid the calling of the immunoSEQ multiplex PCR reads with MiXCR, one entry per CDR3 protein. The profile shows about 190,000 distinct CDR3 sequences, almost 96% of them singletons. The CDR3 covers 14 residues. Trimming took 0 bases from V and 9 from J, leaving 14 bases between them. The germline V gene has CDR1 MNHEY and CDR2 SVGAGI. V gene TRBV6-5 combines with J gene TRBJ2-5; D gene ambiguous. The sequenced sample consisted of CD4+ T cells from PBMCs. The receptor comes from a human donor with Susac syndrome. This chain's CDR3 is CASSYSRLQRAQYF. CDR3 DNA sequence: TGTGCCAGCAGTTACTCCCGACTCCAACGGGCCCAGTACTTC.